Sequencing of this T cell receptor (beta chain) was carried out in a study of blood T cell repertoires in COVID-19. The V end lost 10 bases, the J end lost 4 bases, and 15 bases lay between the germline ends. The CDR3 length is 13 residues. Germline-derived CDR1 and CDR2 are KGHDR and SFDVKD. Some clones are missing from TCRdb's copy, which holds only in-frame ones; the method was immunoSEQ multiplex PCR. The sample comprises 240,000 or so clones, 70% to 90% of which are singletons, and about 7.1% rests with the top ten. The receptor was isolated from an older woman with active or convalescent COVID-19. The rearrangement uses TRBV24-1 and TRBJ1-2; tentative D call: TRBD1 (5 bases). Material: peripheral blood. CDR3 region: CATRFQGTYGYTF. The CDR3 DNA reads TGTGCCACGAGGTTTCAGGGTACCTATGGCTACACCTTC.